Each of the 20 T cell receptor beta chains below was sequenced from the same sample in a study of blood T cells in healthy people across ages. A J-beta primer mix and a sample-barcoded 5' primer were used in a second PCR of about 7 to 12 cycles. TCRdb re-called the 5' RACE reads through MiXCR, storing one row per CDR3 protein. The table has about 1.1 million distinct CDR3 sequences, approximately 38% seen once. Material: blood. Receptor source: a man aged 18 to 30 in good health.

This chain connects TRBV27 to TRBJ1-4, with TRBD1 as a possible D gene (6 bases). Germline V gene sequence: CDR1 MNHEY, CDR2 SMNVEV (reference sequence). This CDR3 is built from 14 residues. With 7 bases removed from V and 4 bases from J, the gap between germline ends came to 13 bases. CDR3 amino acids: CASTSGQFNEKLFF. CDR3 sequence (DNA): TGTGCCAGCACATCCGGACAGTTTAATGAAAAACTGTTTTTT.

This clonotype was counted once. V gene TRBV20-1 combines with J gene TRBJ1-4; 11 positions agree with TRBD1. J was trimmed by 8 bases and V by 5 bases; bases with no gene match: 10. The germline CDR1 and CDR2 sequences are DFQATT and SNEGSKA (reference sequence). The CDR3 has 15 amino acids. The CDR3 spells CSAPLAGQGAEKLFF. Written as DNA, the CDR3 is TGCAGTGCTCCGCTCGCTGGACAGGGGGCCGAAAAACTGTTTTTT.

The CDR3 loop reads CATSEVVAGGYEQFF. The CDR3 DNA is TGTGCCACCAGTGAAGTGGTAGCGGGGGGTTATGAGCAGTTCTTC. The rearrangement uses TRBV24-1 and TRBJ2-1; TRBD2 matches 10 bases. Per the germline V gene, CDR1 is KGHDR and CDR2 is SFDVKD. V shed 4 bases, J shed 8 bases, and the junction held 7 bases outside the gene matches. The CDR3 runs 15 residues.

This chain links TRBV6-1 with TRBJ1-5; TRBD1 aligns across 8 bases. The CDR3 spans 16 residues. Germline CDR1 reads MNHNS; CDR2 reads SASEGT. V lost 2 bases, J lost 1 base, and 4 bases stayed unmatched. In nucleotides, the CDR3 is TGTGCCAGCAGTGAAAGGGACAGGTCCAGCAATCAGCCCCAGCATTTT. Translating it yields CASSERDRSSNQPQHF.

The chain joins TRBV7-2 to TRBJ2-3, with 12 positions matching TRBD2. The CDR3 is 17 amino acids. The V gene's germline CDR1 is SGHTA and CDR2 FQGNSA. V shed 3 bases and J 0 bases; nucleotides not matched to a gene: 4. CDR3 nucleotides: TGTGCCAGCAGCTTCCAGACTAGCGGGAGTAGCACAGATACGCAGTATTTT. The encoded protein is CASSFQTSGSSTDTQYF.

The V gene is TRBV10-3, the J gene TRBJ1-2; TRBD1 might be the D (5 bases). CDR1 ENHRY and CDR2 SYGVKD come from the germline V gene. With 5 bases removed from V and 10 bases from J, the gap between germline ends came to 14 bases. The CDR3 is 12 amino acids. CDR3 DNA: TGTGCCATCAGTAGGGACGACGTTGACTACACCTTC. It codes for CAISRDDVDYTF.

This chain links TRBV7-2 with TRBJ1-1; D not resolved. Germline V gives CDR1 SGHTA, CDR2 FQGNSA. Trimming cost V 5 bases and J 4 bases, with 8 bases left between them. This CDR3 contains 12 residues. CDR3 DNA sequence: TGTGCCAGCAGCCGTATACGCACTGAAGCTTTCTTT. Amino acid sequence: CASSRIRTEAFF.

This clonotype was seen only a few times. This chain joins TRBV7-2 and TRBJ2-7, with a tentative D call TRBD1 (5 bases). Germline values: CDR1 SGHTA, CDR2 FQGNSA. The CDR3 sequence is 17 residues long. V dropped 5 bases and J dropped 0 bases, with 20 bases sitting between them. The CDR3 DNA reads TGTGCCAGCAGCGCTAGGGGTGGGGCAGTTAGCTCCTACGAGCAGTACTTC. It encodes CASSARGGAVSSYEQYF. Based on the CDR3 plus reference TRBV7-2 and TRBJ2-7, the full variable domain is GAGVSQSPSNKVTEKGKDVELRCDPISGHTALYWYRQSLGQGLEFLIYFQGNSAPDKSGLPSDRFSAERTGGSVSTLTIQRTQQEDSAVYLCASSARGGAVSSYEQYFGPGTRLTVT.

A few counts support this clonotype. The chain has TRBV20-1 and TRBJ2-7; D is ambiguous. Germline V gene data show CDR1 as DFQATT and CDR2 as SNEGSKA (reference sequence). Trimming left V 1 base short and J 3 bases short, with 10 bases between. CDR3 length: 13 amino acids. This chain's CDR3 is CSARGVSLYEQYF. In nucleotides, the CDR3 is TGCAGTGCTAGAGGTGTCAGTCTCTACGAGCAGTACTTC.

On this clonotype itself: This is likely a read error, given that the CDR3 carries no conserved phenylalanine or tryptophan at its end. It is unclear where the CDR3 begins or ends on the DNA, so no DNA is shown, and the CDR3 is as TCRdb lists it. The chain carries TRBV29-1 and TRBJ2-1. Germline CDR1 SQVTM, CDR2 ANQGSEA. Termini included, the CDR3 measures 14 amino acids. The CDR3 region is CSVELVERGYTFGS.

The J gene is TRBJ1-2, the V gene TRBV9; D perhaps matches TRBD1 (6 bases). The germline CDR1 and CDR2 sequences are SGDLS and YYNGEE. The V end lost 0 bases, the J end lost 4 bases, and 10 bases lay between the germline ends. The CDR3 extends over 14 amino acids. Here the CDR3 DNA reads TGTGCCAGCAGCGTAGGGGGGGGGCTCTATGGCTACACCTTC. Translation: CASSVGGGLYGYTF. Together with reference TRBV9 and TRBJ1-2, the CDR3 gives the full variable domain: DSGVTQTPKHLITATGQRVTLRCSPRSGDLSVYWYQQSLDQGLQFLIQYYNGEERAKGNILERFSAQQFPDLHSELNLSSLELGDSALYFCASSVGGGLYGYTFGSGTRLTVV.

This chain joins TRBV5-1 and TRBJ1-1; tentatively, D is TRBD1 (5 bases). The V end was cut by 3 bases, the J end by 0 bases, with 15 bases between. The CDR3 covers 16 residues. CDR1 is SGHRS, CDR2 YFSETQ, per germline. CDR3 region: CASSSGTEDMNTEAFF. DNA of the CDR3: TGCGCCAGCAGCTCCGGGACGGAGGATATGAACACTGAAGCTTTCTTT.

The J gene is TRBJ2-5, the V gene TRBV6-6; 9 bases agree with TRBD1. Germline-derived CDR1 and CDR2 are MNHNY and SVGAGI (reference sequence). This CDR3 comprises 16 residues. V was clipped by 4 bases and J by 11 bases; unmatched bases: 17. The CDR3 DNA follows: TGTGCCAGCAGTTTCCGGACAGGGGAAATCAATGATGGGCAGTACTTC. This sequence encodes CASSFRTGEINDGQYF.

V gene TRBV7-2 combines with J gene TRBJ2-1, with 8 bases matching TRBD2. Germline values: CDR1 SGHTA, CDR2 FQGNSA. The CDR3 loop spans 17 amino acids. V was clipped by 4 bases and J by 0 bases; unmatched bases: 8. CDR3 bases: TGTGCCAGCAGCTCTGAACTAAGCGGGAGCTCCTACAATGAGCAGTTCTTC. Protein: CASSSELSGSSYNEQFF.

Of note for this clonotype: An end of the junction does not agree with germline; a read error may underlie this. CDR3: CASSADSTSYNSPPHF. Written as DNA, the CDR3 is TGCGCCAGCAGCGCGGACAGCACTTCTTATAATTCACCCCCCCACTTT. The gene calls are TRBV5-1 and TRBJ1-6, with TRBD1 as a possible D gene (6 bases). The CDR3 length is 16 residues. Germline V gene sequence: CDR1 SGHRS, CDR2 YFSETQ. Drawing the rest from reference TRBV5-1 and TRBJ1-6, the complete variable domain is KAGVTQTPRYLIKTRGQQVTLSCSPISGHRSVSWYQQTPGQGLQFLFEYFSETQRNKGNFPGRFSGRQFSNSRSEMNVSTLELGDSALYLCASSADSTSYNSPPHFGNGTRLTVT.

This clonotype has a handful of counts. This chain uses TRBV6-2 or TRBV6-3 with TRBJ2-1; possibly TRBD1 for D (5 bases). V lost 4 bases and J 4 bases, leaving 14 bases between the germline ends. Germline V lookup: CDR1 MNHEY, CDR2 SVGEGT. CDR3 length equals 15 residues. The CDR3 DNA sequence: TGTGCCAGCAGTTGGGGCAACCGCCCTTACAATGAGCAGTTCTTC. Its translation: CASSWGNRPYNEQFF.

V gene TRBV5-1 combines with J gene TRBJ2-7; TRBD2 agrees at 7 bases. V lost 0 bases to trimming and J lost 6 bases; unmatched junction nucleotides: 6. Germline CDR1 is SGHRS and CDR2 is YFSETQ. The CDR3 length is 14 residues. The CDR3 nucleotides read TGCGCCAGCAGCTTGGTTCGTCCTAGCGGCGAGCAGTACTTC. Amino acid sequence: CASSLVRPSGEQYF.

V and J are TRBV12-3 or TRBV12-4 and TRBJ1-5; D uncertain. The CDR3 totals 18 residues. Trimming shortened V by 1 base and J by 1 base, and 17 bases separated the two germline ends. In DNA form, the CDR3 reads TGTGCCAGCAGTTTAGTCCACGGGTACGGGCTCAGCAATCAGCCCCAGCATTTT. It yields the protein CASSLVHGYGLSNQPQHF.

This clonotype was recorded a few times. The chain is built from TRBV20-1 and TRBJ2-1, with 9 nucleotides matching TRBD2. The CDR3 extends over 15 amino acids. The V gene's germline CDR1 is DFQATT and CDR2 SNEGSKA (reference sequence). J gave up 5 bases and V 1 base, and 6 bases lay outside the gene matches. The CDR3 region is CSARGLSGGNNEQFF. The CDR3 nucleotides read TGCAGTGCTAGAGGTCTTAGCGGGGGAAACAATGAGCAGTTCTTC.

The rearrangement links TRBV7-9 to TRBJ2-5; 7 bases are shared with TRBD1. The J call is doubtful: the DNA matches TRBJ2-7 better. The CDR3 contains 15 residues. Germline V gene data show CDR1 as SEHNR and CDR2 as FQNEAQ (reference sequence). CDR3 sequence (DNA): TGTGCCAGCAGCTTAGCCTGTGGAGACAGGGTCGAGCAGTACTTC. Translation: CASSLACGDRVEQYF.